These 23 T cell receptor beta chains were all obtained from the same sample, sequenced in a study of blood T cell repertoires in COVID-19. Sequencing was performed with immunoSEQ multiplex PCR; in TCRdb, only in-frame clones are kept and a portion is missing. This sample has about 110,000 clones, with 70% to 80% found just once. Sequenced sample: peripheral blood. These receptor sequences come from an elderly man with COVID-19, enrolled during active disease.

This rearrangement joins TRBV18 to TRBJ1-4; 7 bases are shared with TRBD1. CDR3 length: 15 residues. From germline, CDR1 is KGHSH and CDR2 LQKENI. V was pared by 6 bases and J by 1 base, with 5 bases of the junction left unmatched. The CDR3 protein is CASSLRQGTNEKLFF. CDR3 coding DNA: TGTGCCAGCTCGCTTAGACAGGGAACTAATGAAAAACTGTTTTTT.

The J gene is TRBJ1-1, the V gene TRBV7-2; tentatively, D is TRBD1 (6 bases). Trimming shortened V by 4 bases and J by 1 base, and 10 bases separated the two germline ends. Germline lookup yields CDR1 SGHTA and CDR2 FQGNSA. CDR3 length: 14 residues. The CDR3 region is CASSSTGRNTEAFF. The CDR3 DNA reads TGTGCCAGCAGCTCTACAGGGCGGAACACTGAAGCTTTCTTT. Full variable domain (outside the CDR3, taken from reference TRBV7-2 and TRBJ1-1): GAGVSQSPSNKVTEKGKDVELRCDPISGHTALYWYRQSLGQGLEFLIYFQGNSAPDKSGLPSDRFSAERTGGSVSTLTIQRTQQEDSAVYLCASSSTGRNTEAFFGQGTRLTVV.

This clone was recorded at least ten times. At one boundary the junction diverges from the germline segment, which might be a read error. The chain carries TRBV13 and TRBJ2-7; no clear D. The CDR3 is made up of 9 amino acids. Germline lookup yields CDR1 PRHDT and CDR2 FYEKMQ (reference sequence). CDR3 bases: TGTGCCAGCAGCTTAGGGCGGCTCTTC. This encodes CASSLGRLF.

In this sample, this clone turned up once. CDR3 coding DNA: TGTGCCAGCATCGTCCAGGGTCTTGGCAATCAGCCCCAGCATTTT. This encodes CASIVQGLGNQPQHF. The chain joins TRBV28 to TRBJ1-5; the D gene is possibly TRBD1 (5 bases). V gave up 7 bases and J gave up 2 bases, with 15 bases separating them. Germline CDR1 and CDR2: MDHEN and SYDVKM. CDR3 size: 15 residues.

This clone was counted once. This sequence joins TRBV2 and TRBJ1-1, with D hard to call. Germline lookup yields CDR1 SNHLY and CDR2 FYNNEI. The V and J ends lost 10 bases and 7 bases respectively, with 16 bases between them. CDR3 length: 12 amino acids. CDR3 sequence (DNA): TGTGCCACTAGGAGGATGGCGAATGAAGCTTTCTTT. Protein: CATRRMANEAFF.

This chain links TRBV21-1 with TRBJ2-3; the DNA was not used to check the table's D call, TRBD2. TRBV21-1 is a pseudogene segment. The CDR3 runs to 13 residues. The CDR3 DNA reads as TGTGCCAGCACCCGAGAGGGCGCAGATACGCAGTATTTT. Translated, it gives CASTREGADTQYF.

The sample holds one count of this clone. The CDR3: CASSITGSYEQYF. In DNA form, the CDR3 reads TGTGCCAGCAGCATCACAGGGTCCTACGAGCAGTACTTC. V usage is TRBV28 and J usage is TRBJ2-7; weak D call: TRBD1 (6 bases). V lost 6 bases to trimming and J lost 1 base, with 10 bases between them. This CDR3 is 13 amino acids long. Germline CDR1 MDHEN, CDR2 SYDVKM.

V usage is TRBV7-3 and J usage is TRBJ2-1, with a possible D match to TRBD2 (5 bases). Germline V lookup: CDR1 SGHTA, CDR2 FQGTGA. The germline V and J ends were trimmed by 2 bases and 5 bases, with 7 bases remaining between them. The CDR3 runs 13 residues. Here the CDR3 DNA reads TGTGCCAGCAGCTTAGAGAGGGACAATGAGCAGTTCTTC. This gives the protein CASSLERDNEQFF.

The chain combines TRBV7-2 with TRBJ2-1, with unresolved D. V was pared by 1 base and J by 5 bases, with 6 bases between. Per the germline V gene, CDR1 is SGHTA and CDR2 is FQGNSA. This CDR3 contains 13 residues. The chain's CDR3 is CASSLVYNNEQFF. CDR3 sequence (DNA): TGTGCCAGCAGCTTAGTATACAACAATGAGCAGTTCTTC.

The chain combines TRBV6-5 with TRBJ2-7; the match to TRBD2 covers 7 bases. This CDR3 has 15 amino acids. Trimming took 1 base from V and 4 from J; bases not matched to a gene: 7. Germline V gene sequence: CDR1 MNHEY, CDR2 SVGAGI. This CDR3 reads CASSYFSGGSYEQYF. The DNA for the CDR3 is TGTGCCAGCAGTTACTTCTCGGGAGGTTCGTACGAGCAGTACTTC.

The chain couples TRBV28 to TRBJ1-2, with D perhaps matching TRBD1 (6 bases). Germline-derived CDR1 and CDR2 are MDHEN and SYDVKM. Between the trimmed V and J ends, which lost 3 bases and 4 bases, there was a span of 12 bases. There are 14 residues in the CDR3. The CDR3: CASSFPGTRYGYTF. The CDR3 DNA sequence: TGTGCCAGCAGTTTCCCCGGGACACGCTATGGCTACACCTTC.

The chain combines TRBV30 with TRBJ2-4, with D tentatively TRBD2 (5 bases). This CDR3 has 11 residues. Looked up from germline, CDR1 is GTSNPN and CDR2 is SVGIG (reference sequence). Trimming took 0 bases from V and 11 from J, leaving 8 bases between them. The CDR3 loop is CAWSVADFQYF. In nucleotides, the CDR3 is TGTGCCTGGAGTGTAGCGGACTTTCAGTACTTC.

The chain has TRBV7-9 and TRBJ2-3; TRBD2 matches 11 bases. The V and J ends lost 7 bases and 2 bases, in that order; junction bases with no gene match: 11. The CDR3 spans 17 residues. The germline V gene has CDR1 SEHNR and CDR2 FQNEAQ (reference sequence). The CDR3 loop reads CASTQVVLAGVTDTQYF. The DNA for the CDR3 is TGTGCCAGCACCCAGGTGGTACTAGCGGGAGTCACAGATACGCAGTATTTT.

V is TRBV21-1 and J is TRBJ1-2; the D call in the table, TRBD1, was not verified against the DNA. TRBV21-1 is a pseudogene locus. There are 12 residues in the CDR3. Written as DNA, the CDR3 is TGTGCCAGCAGCGAGGACAGGGAGGGCTACACCTTC. Translation: CASSEDREGYTF.

V and J are TRBV2 and TRBJ2-7; D uncertain. Germline CDR1 reads SNHLY; CDR2 reads FYNNEI. V lost 3 bases and J 5 bases, leaving 14 bases between the germline ends. The CDR3 extends over 14 amino acids. The CDR3 DNA follows: TGTGCCAGCAGTGAGGTGGCCAGGCATCACGAGCAGTACTTC. Encoded protein: CASSEVARHHEQYF.

The V gene is TRBV7-2, the J gene TRBJ2-2, with 7 bases aligning to TRBD1. V shed 4 bases, J shed 0 bases, and the junction held 5 bases outside the gene matches. The CDR3 runs to 16 residues. Looked up from germline, CDR1 is SGHTA and CDR2 is FQGNSA. DNA of the CDR3: TGTGCCAGCAGCTCCTTTGACAGGGCGAACACCGGGGAGCTGTTTTTT. Protein: CASSSFDRANTGELFF.

This clone was seen only a few times. V and J are TRBV19 and TRBJ2-3, with 14 bases identical to TRBD2. The CDR3 loop spans 17 amino acids. Per germline, CDR1 LNHDA and CDR2 SQIVND (reference sequence). J gave up 6 bases and V 7 bases, and 12 bases lay outside the gene matches. The CDR3 is CASNALTSGRAGDTQYF. The CDR3 nucleotides read TGTGCCAGTAACGCCCTGACTAGCGGGAGGGCCGGTGATACGCAGTATTTT.

V gene TRBV11-2 combines with J gene TRBJ2-3; a possible D gene is TRBD2 (5 bases). The CDR3 is 14 residues long. Germline values: CDR1 SGHAT, CDR2 FQNNGV. Trimming removed 5 bases at V and 5 bases at J, with 14 bases between. CDR3 loop: CASSPSSGKDTQYF. The CDR3 nucleotides read TGTGCCAGCAGCCCCTCCAGCGGCAAAGATACGCAGTATTTT.

In its sample, this clone was seen a few times. This chain connects TRBV28 to TRBJ2-3; TRBD2 aligns across 8 bases. Trimming at V came to 8 bases and at J to 5 bases, leaving 6 bases not matched to a gene. The germline CDR1 and CDR2 sequences are MDHEN and SYDVKM. This CDR3 has 13 amino acids. CDR3 in DNA: TGTGCCAGCTTTGCGGGAGGAAGAGATACGCAGTATTTT. Amino acid sequence: CASFAGGRDTQYF.

The chain has TRBV7-8 and TRBJ2-1; 12 bases map to TRBD2. Trimming cost V 4 bases and J 5 bases; bases outside gene matches: 9. This CDR3 contains 17 residues. Germline CDR1 SGHVS, CDR2 FQNEAQ. In DNA, the CDR3 is TGTGCCAGCAGCTCCCGACTAGCGGGAGCCCCTAACAATGAGCAGTTCTTC. Amino acid sequence: CASSSRLAGAPNNEQFF.

This clone was found a few times. The J gene is TRBJ2-2, the V gene TRBV7-3, with 9 positions matching TRBD2. CDR3 length equals 18 residues. Germline V gives CDR1 SGHTA, CDR2 FQGTGA. V lost 0 bases and J lost 7; bases outside the gene matches: 12. The CDR3 DNA is TGTGCCAGCAGCTTAACGGCTCCTTCGGCGGGAGGGGTCGGGGAGCTGTTTTTT. Residues: CASSLTAPSAGGVGELFF.

This clone was observed a handful of times. The V call is TRBV27, the J call TRBJ2-2, with TRBD2 matching 9 bases. CDR1 and CDR2 from the germline V gene are MNHEY and SMNVEV (reference sequence). The length of the CDR3 is 21 residues. J lost 2 bases, V lost 0 bases, and 16 bases had no gene match. As DNA, the CDR3 is TGTGCCAGCAGTTTATCGAACCCCTCTTGGGTAGCGGGAGATAACACCGGGGAGCTGTTTTTT. Its protein product is CASSLSNPSWVAGDNTGELFF.

This clone came up once. The rearrangement joins TRBV5-8 to TRBJ1-1; 8 positions match TRBD1. The trim removed 4 bases at V and 5 bases at J, leaving 7 bases unmatched. The CDR3 is 14 residues long. CDR1 and CDR2 from the germline V gene are SGHTS and YDEGEE. CDR3 in amino acids: CASSADRVLTEAFF. The CDR3 DNA sequence: TGTGCCAGCAGCGCGGACAGGGTACTAACTGAAGCTTTCTTT. The variable domain in full, with the rest retrieved from reference TRBV5-8 and TRBJ1-1, is EAGVTQSPTHLIKTRGQQATLRCSPISGHTSVYWYQQALGLGLQFLLWYDEGEERNRGNFPPRFSGRQFPNYSSELNVNALELEDSALYLCASSADRVLTEAFFGQGTRLTVV.